This TCR beta chain was identified during a study of blood T cells in healthy people across ages. The study's findings and limits: Shifts in expanded clonotypes may have been confounded by donor CMV status, which was unknown.

This CDR3 has 15 residues. The V gene end was trimmed by 3 bases and the J gene end by 3 bases; junction bases not matched to a gene: 7. CDR1 SGDLS and CDR2 YYNGEE come from the germline V gene. Through a sample-barcoded 5' primer and a J-beta primer mix, a second PCR was run for 7 to 11 cycles. TCRdb re-called the 5' RACE reads with MiXCR, one entry per CDR3 protein. Among around 1,800,000 distinct CDR3 sequences listed, around 42% were seen once. Comments on this clonotype: Its specificity is unknown.

The chain has TRBV9 and TRBJ1-1, with TRBD1 matching over 8 bases. This clonotype was sampled from a human donor in good health. The sequenced material came from blood. CDR3 sequence (DNA): TGTGCCAGCAGCGCAAGACAGGGGCGAGACACTGAAGCTTTCTTT. Translating it yields CASSARQGRDTEAFF.